This TCR beta chain was documented in a study of early T cells in non-severe SARS-CoV-2 infection. Study at large: Sequencing input comprised bulk RNA from unsorted whole blood; chain pairing was not available.

As regards this clonotype: Being one base from a much bigger clone, this may be a read error.

TCRdb re-analysed the 5' RACE reads in MiXCR, keeping a single row per CDR3 protein. The table records tens of thousands of distinct CDR3 sequences, around 6% of them present only once. Per the germline V gene, CDR1 is MNHEY and CDR2 is SMNVEV (reference sequence). CDR3 length equals 13 residues. The TCR originated in an adult who was a healthcare worker with PCR-confirmed SARS-CoV-2 infection or an uninfected control (not recorded which). Input material: whole blood. This chain links TRBV27 with TRBJ2-7, with D tentatively TRBD1 (6 bases). The CDR3 sequence is CASSLTDRYEQNF. As DNA, the CDR3 is TGTGCCAGCAGCCTTACGGACAGATACGAGCAGAACTTC.